The sequence of this T cell receptor (beta chain) was determined in a study of shared clonotypes between healthy human individuals. The protocol was immunoSEQ multiplex PCR, while the TCRdb copy is restricted to in-frame clones and leaves out a portion. The sample carries over 950,000 clones, about 72% recorded once. The CDR3 covers 11 residues. Germline V CDR1 and CDR2: SQVTM, ANQGSEA. V lost 4 bases to trimming and J lost 0 bases, with 1 base between them. On this clone itself: Other DNA sequences within the sample encode an identical CDR3.

The rearrangement links TRBV29-1 to TRBJ2-1, with D unclear. Sequencing was performed on memory CD4+ T cells from PBMCs. Indicated subset: CD45RA-negative fraction. The source is a man aged 18 to 29 in good health. Some clones in this sample may be carry-over from other donors' samples. This chain's CDR3 is CSVGSYNEQFF. CDR3 bases: TGCAGCGTTGGCTCCTACAATGAGCAGTTCTTC.